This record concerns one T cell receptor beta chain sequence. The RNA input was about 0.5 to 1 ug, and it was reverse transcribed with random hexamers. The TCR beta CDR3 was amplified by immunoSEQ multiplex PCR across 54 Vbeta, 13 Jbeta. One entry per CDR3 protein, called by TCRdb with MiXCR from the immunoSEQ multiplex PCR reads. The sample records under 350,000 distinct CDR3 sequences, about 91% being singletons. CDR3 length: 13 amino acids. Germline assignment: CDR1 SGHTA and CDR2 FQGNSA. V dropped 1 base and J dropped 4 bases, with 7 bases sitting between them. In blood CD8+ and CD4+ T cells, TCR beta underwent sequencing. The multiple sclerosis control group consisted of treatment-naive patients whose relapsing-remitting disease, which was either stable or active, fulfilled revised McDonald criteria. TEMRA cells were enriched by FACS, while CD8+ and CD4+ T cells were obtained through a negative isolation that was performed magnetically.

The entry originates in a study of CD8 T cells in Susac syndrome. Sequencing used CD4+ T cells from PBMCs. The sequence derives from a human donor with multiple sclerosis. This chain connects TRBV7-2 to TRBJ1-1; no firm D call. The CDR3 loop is CASSLVVVTEAFF. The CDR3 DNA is TGTGCCAGCAGCTTAGTGGTGGTCACTGAAGCTTTCTTT.